The clone carrying this T cell receptor (beta chain) appeared many times. The germline CDR1 and CDR2 sequences are SGHTA and FQGTGA. The CDR3 runs to 15 residues. With 4 bases clipped from V and 4 bases from J, the junction kept 5 bases outside the gene matches. This entry is derived from a study of blood T cells in healthy people across ages. Next came a second PCR, run for about 6 to 12 cycles, which used a sample-barcoded 5' primer along with a J-beta primer mix. Each CDR3 protein gets one entry after TCRdb re-called the 5' RACE reads with MiXCR. In the table there are around 1,000,000 distinct CDR3 sequences, roughly a quarter of which are singletons. The data were also submitted as part of a second study, on T cells of mothers and their children.

Sequenced input: blood. The clonotype comes from a girl aged 2-10 years in good health. V usage is TRBV7-3 and J usage is TRBJ2-1, with 9 bases lining up with TRBD1. The CDR3 nucleotides are TGTGCCAGCAGCTCCCGGGACAGGGCGTACAATGAGCAGTTCTTC. Protein: CASSSRDRAYNEQFF.